These 17 T cell receptor beta chains were all obtained from the same sample, sequenced in a study of cytomegalovirus exposure and HLA in healthy donors. Produced via immunoSEQ multiplex PCR; TCRdb's table is partial and in-frame only. Found here are roughly 75,000 clones, about 94% of them singletons; the top ten hold 1.4%. Sequenced sample: PBMCs. Source of these receptors: a man between 18 and 35 years old in good health and CMV-seropositive.

This clone has more than one count but fewer than ten. Here the CDR3 reads CAWKQPGGGGYTF. The CDR3 coding sequence is TGTGCCTGGAAACAACCAGGAGGAGGTGGCTACACCTTC. The gene calls are TRBV30 and TRBJ1-2; D is undetermined. Germline V gene data show CDR1 as GTSNPN and CDR2 as SVGIG (reference sequence). V gave up 4 bases and J gave up 7 bases, with 16 bases separating them. The CDR3 extends over 13 amino acids.

This chain links TRBV30 with TRBJ2-1; the match to TRBD2 covers 9 bases. Looked up from germline, CDR1 is GTSNPN and CDR2 is SVGIG (reference sequence). The CDR3 is made up of 14 amino acids. The junction had 5 bases not matched to a gene; V was cut back by 8 bases and J by 0 bases. The DNA of the CDR3 is TGTGCCCTAGCGGGGCCAAGCTCCTACAATGAGCAGTTCTTC. Its translation: CALAGPSSYNEQFF.

V is TRBV29-1 and J is TRBJ2-7; D possibly corresponds to TRBD1 (5 bases). Germline loops: CDR1 SQVTM, CDR2 ANQGSEA. Trimming shortened V by 2 bases and J by 8 bases, and 16 bases separated the two germline ends. The CDR3 consists of 13 residues. This CDR3 is CSVETRQGSKQYF. The CDR3 bases are TGCAGCGTTGAAACTCGGCAGGGTAGTAAGCAGTACTTC.

V usage is TRBV7-3 and J usage is TRBJ2-1, with a possible D match to TRBD2 (6 bases). V was clipped by 3 bases and J by 0 bases, with 18 bases between them. Per the germline V gene, CDR1 is SGHTA and CDR2 is FQGTGA. There are 18 residues in the CDR3. The CDR3 nucleotides are TGTGCCAGCAGCTTCAGAGGACTCTCTAGCGTCTCCTACAATGAGCAGTTCTTC. Translated, it gives CASSFRGLSSVSYNEQFF.

CDR3 sequence: CASRRAGTNTEAFF. The CDR3 bases are TGTGCCAGCAGGCGGGCAGGGACTAACACTGAAGCTTTCTTT. This rearrangement joins TRBV19 to TRBJ1-1; a possible D gene is TRBD1 (5 bases). The CDR3 has 14 residues. CDR1 is LNHDA and CDR2 is SQIVND in the germline V gene (reference sequence). Trimming removed 9 bases at V and 2 bases at J, with 16 bases between. The whole variable domain, filled in from reference TRBV19 and TRBJ1-1, reads DGGITQSPKYLFRKEGQNVTLSCEQNLNHDAMYWYRQDPGQGLRLIYYSQIVNDFQKGDIAEGYSVSREKKESFPLTVTSAQKNPTAFYLCASRRAGTNTEAFFGQGTRLTVV.

The chain carries TRBV5-1 and TRBJ2-7; 9 positions agree with TRBD2. V gave up 0 bases and J gave up 0 bases; unmatched junction bases: 4. Germline CDR1 SGHRS, CDR2 YFSETQ. The CDR3 totals 16 residues. The DNA of the CDR3 is TGCGCCAGCAGCTTGGCCTTGACTAGCGGCTCCTACGAGCAGTACTTC. Protein sequence: CASSLALTSGSYEQYF.

CDR3 in DNA: TGTGCCAGCCTAGGACTAGCGGCAACAACTAGCTCCTACGAGCAGTACTTC. This encodes CASLGLAATTSSYEQYF. The J gene is TRBJ2-7, the V gene TRBV28; 10 bases align to TRBD2. Unmatched junction bases numbered 13, after V lost 8 bases and J lost 0 bases. The CDR3 extends over 17 amino acids. Germline V gives CDR1 MDHEN, CDR2 SYDVKM.

This clone was recorded once. The chain is built from TRBV4-1 and TRBJ1-6; weak D call: TRBD1 (6 bases). The CDR3 covers 15 residues. Germline CDR1 reads MGHRA; CDR2 reads YSYEKL. Trimming took off 0 bases at V and 6 bases at J, with 9 bases between the two ends. The CDR3 DNA reads TGCGCCAGCAGCCAAGAGAACAGGGCTAATTCACCCCTCCACTTT. Translated, it gives CASSQENRANSPLHF.

The CDR3 nucleotides read TGTGCCAGCAGCGGTGACGGGACAGTGGGGAACACTGAAGCTTTCTTT. It is translated as CASSGDGTVGNTEAFF. This sequence joins TRBV9 and TRBJ1-1, with 7 bases aligning to TRBD1. The V segment lost 3 bases and the J segment 1 base; nucleotides outside the gene matches: 9. CDR3 length equals 16 residues. The germline CDR1 and CDR2 sequences are SGDLS and YYNGEE. The whole variable domain, filled in from reference TRBV9 and TRBJ1-1, reads DSGVTQTPKHLITATGQRVTLRCSPRSGDLSVYWYQQSLDQGLQFLIQYYNGEERAKGNILERFSAQQFPDLHSELNLSSLELGDSALYFCASSGDGTVGNTEAFFGQGTRLTVV.

The V call is TRBV5-1, the J call TRBJ2-3; 7 nucleotides align to TRBD2. V shed 4 bases and J 0 bases; nucleotides not matched to a gene: 5. The germline V gene has CDR1 SGHRS and CDR2 YFSETQ. The CDR3 consists of 15 residues. The CDR3 is CASSVLASSTDTQYF. In DNA form, the CDR3 reads TGCGCCAGCAGCGTACTAGCGTCTAGCACAGATACGCAGTATTTT.

The chain uses TRBV4-1 and TRBJ2-6; 11 nucleotides agree with TRBD1. The V gene's germline CDR1 is MGHRA and CDR2 YSYEKL. The J segment lost 0 bases and the V segment lost 0 bases, leaving 4 bases of the junction unmatched. The CDR3 sequence is 19 residues long. DNA of the CDR3: TGCGCCAGCAGCCAAGAAAGAGGGACAGGGGGCTCTGGGGCCAACGTCCTGACTTTC. Translation: CASSQERGTGGSGANVLTF.

V and J are TRBV13 and TRBJ2-3, with TRBD2 matching over 11 bases. Looked up from germline, CDR1 is PRHDT and CDR2 is FYEKMQ (reference sequence). Trimming took 5 bases from V and 1 from J; bases not matched to a gene: 11. This CDR3 comprises 18 residues. The CDR3 here is CASSGGRLAGYGTDTQYF. CDR3 in DNA: TGTGCCAGCAGCGGGGGTCGACTAGCGGGATACGGCACAGATACGCAGTATTTT.

The chain carries TRBV5-4 and TRBJ2-1; 12 nucleotides line up with TRBD1. Germline lookup yields CDR1 SGHNT and CDR2 YYREEE (reference sequence). This CDR3 contains 15 residues. V dropped 4 bases and J dropped 8; count of bases not matched to a gene: 7. CDR3: CASSLGQGAWYEQFF. The CDR3 DNA reads TGTGCCAGCAGCCTGGGACAGGGGGCTTGGTATGAGCAGTTCTTC.

The rearrangement links TRBV11-1 to TRBJ2-1; possible D gene TRBD1, 6 bases. V shed 4 bases and J shed 5 bases, with 9 bases lying between them. The CDR3 consists of 13 residues. The germline V gene encodes CDR1 SGHAT and CDR2 FQDESV (reference sequence). The CDR3 nucleotides read TGTGCCAGCAGCTGGGGGCGGGACAATGAGCAGTTCTTC. Translated: CASSWGRDNEQFF.

This chain's CDR3 is CASSLGGTADYEQYF. The DNA for the CDR3 is TGTGCCAGCAGCTTAGGGGGGACAGCAGACTACGAGCAGTACTTC. V is TRBV7-9 and J is TRBJ2-7; 7 bases align to TRBD1. Trimming cost V 1 base and J 3 bases; bases outside gene matches: 6. The CDR3 sequence is 15 residues long. Germline V lookup: CDR1 SEHNR, CDR2 FQNEAQ (reference sequence).

The rearrangement uses TRBV7-9 and TRBJ1-2, with 7 bases matching TRBD1. Germline V gene data show CDR1 as SEHNR and CDR2 as FQNEAQ (reference sequence). CDR3 length: 14 residues. V gave up 4 bases and J gave up 4 bases; unmatched junction bases: 6. CDR3 loop: CASSYGQVIYGYTF. CDR3 bases: TGTGCCAGCAGCTATGGACAGGTGATCTATGGCTACACCTTC.

The rearrangement joins TRBV7-9 to TRBJ2-1; 9 bases map to TRBD1. Losses at the gene ends were 5 bases for V and 7 bases for J; bases not matched to a gene: 9. Germline-derived CDR1 and CDR2 are SEHNR and FQNEAQ (reference sequence). The CDR3 spans 15 residues. The CDR3, as DNA: TGTGCCAGCAGCCATACTGCCGGGACAGGGAATGAGCAGTTCTTC. Its translation is CASSHTAGTGNEQFF.